This T cell receptor (beta chain) was documented in a study of T-cell reconstitution after alpha-beta-depleted transplantation in children. General study results and limits: At one year after transplant, newly produced T cells mostly accounted for T-cell counts and diversity. There were some patients whose high TCRbeta diversity at day 60 came from surviving recipient T cells and thymic progenitors. Reportedly, roughly two months post-transplant, alpha-beta T cells arose from several hundred expanded graft clones.

The CDR3 extends over 15 amino acids. V lost 5 bases and J lost 3, with 13 bases in between. Germline CDR1 MDHEN, CDR2 SYDVKM. Turning to this clonotype: The antigen remains undetermined.

Unique molecular identifiers were used to barcode this TCRbeta library. TCRdb reprocessed the PCR reads via MiXCR and lists one record per CDR3 protein. Seen here are 600,000 or so distinct CDR3 sequences, more than 20% observed once, and the top ten hold roughly 15%. The clonotype was recovered from a boy under two years old who had a stem cell transplant for acute myeloid leukemia, so the T cells may come from the graft donor. Sequencing used PBMCs, mostly from graft donor cells, obtained 360 days after TCRalphabeta/CD19-depleted stem cell transplant. V is TRBV28 and J is TRBJ2-2; D gene ambiguous. The CDR3 sequence is CASSPSAGYTGELFF. DNA of the CDR3: TGTGCCAGCAGTCCCAGCGCCGGATACACCGGGGAGCTGTTTTTT.